This TCR beta chain was retrieved from a study of T-cell memory formation after mild COVID-19. Study-wide results and limits: Later expanders leaned CD4+, whereas clones that contracted between day 15 and 85 were balanced CD4/CD8.

TCRdb reprocessed the 5' RACE reads via MiXCR and lists one record per CDR3 protein. This table holds approximately 300,000 distinct CDR3 sequences, 8% to 9% found once. This clonotype was detected ten times or more. Its antigen remains unidentified. Germline V gene data show CDR1 as SGHRS and CDR2 as YFSETQ. The CDR3 is 14 amino acids. V was cut by 2 bases and J by 1 base, with 9 bases left in between. This sequence was found in a man between 18 and 35 years old who had mild COVID-19 (a few samples of this study predate the infection). Cell type and time point are not known. Specimen: PBMCs or a T cell subset sorted from them (not recorded which). The V call is TRBV5-1, the J call TRBJ2-5, with a tentative D call TRBD2 (5 bases). The CDR3 loop reads CASSLSGFQETQYF. CDR3 DNA: TGCGCCAGCAGCTTAAGCGGCTTCCAAGAGACCCAGTACTTC.